This T cell receptor beta chain is drawn from a study of metastatic and nonmetastatic thyroid tumors. Turning to the study itself: Across peripheral blood and tumor or nodule tissue samples taken from malignant and benign thyroid patients, the repertoires were compared with one another.

TCRdb re-clonotyped the PCR reads through MiXCR. The repertoire holds 25,000 to 35,000 clones, roughly 10% seen once, with about a sixth in the top ten. None of the patients had undergone any treatment ahead of thyroid surgery. Comments on this clone: Its antigen is unidentified.

Study conclusions and caveats: Significantly greater TCR beta diversity was reportedly found in malignant thyroid tumors than in benign nodules (in blood and tumor).

CDR1 is GTSNPN, CDR2 SVGIG, per germline (reference sequence). The CDR3 totals 16 residues. Trimming stripped 2 bases from V and 2 bases from J, with 19 bases between. Material: blood. This receptor was identified in a female donor with papillary thyroid cancer or a benign thyroid nodule (not recorded which). Some clones in this sample may be carry-over from other donors' samples. The chain couples TRBV30 to TRBJ2-7, with D perhaps TRBD1 (6 bases). The CDR3 DNA reads as TGTGCCTGGAGTAACTCACAGGGTTTGGGTGCCTACGAGCAGTACTTC. This gives the protein CAWSNSQGLGAYEQYF.